What follows are 16 T cell receptor beta chains derived from one specimen sequenced in a study of blood T cell repertoires in COVID-19. The protocol was immunoSEQ multiplex PCR, while the TCRdb copy is restricted to in-frame clones and leaves out a portion. The sample lists fewer than 200,000 clones, 60% to 80% occurring once. Sequencing was performed on peripheral blood. Receptors originate from a woman in her 70s with acute or convalescent COVID-19.

The genes are TRBV19 and TRBJ1-2; the match to TRBD1 covers 9 bases. V trimming: 4 bases; J trimming: 4 bases; junction bases outside the gene matches: 7. The CDR3 spans 15 residues. CDR1 and CDR2 (germline): LNHDA, SQIVND (reference sequence). CDR3 coding DNA: TGTGCCAGTAGTACCGCGGACAGGGGAGTCTATGGCTACACCTTC. It is translated as CASSTADRGVYGYTF.

The chain has TRBV5-4 and TRBJ2-3, with 10 bases aligning to TRBD1. CDR1 and CDR2 (germline): SGHNT, YYREEE (reference sequence). The CDR3 consists of 15 residues. With 2 bases clipped from V and 3 bases from J, the junction kept 3 bases outside the gene matches. DNA for the CDR3: TGTGCCAGCAGCTTCCGACAGGGGGCAACAGATACGCAGTATTTT. Translating gives CASSFRQGATDTQYF.

The rearrangement joins TRBV27 to TRBJ2-3, with 8 bases aligning to TRBD2. The V segment lost 4 bases and the J segment 6 bases; nucleotides outside the gene matches: 6. The germline gives CDR1 MNHEY, CDR2 SMNVEV (reference sequence). This CDR3 has 14 residues. CDR3 DNA: TGTGCCAGCAGTTGGGGGACTAGTTTGGATACGCAGTATTTT. Protein: CASSWGTSLDTQYF.

DNA for the CDR3: TGTGCCACCAGGTCAACAGATGTTGGCTACACCTTC. It codes for CATRSTDVGYTF. This chain uses TRBV24-1 with TRBJ1-2, with no clear D. Germline V gene lookup returns CDR1 KGHDR and CDR2 SFDVKD. CDR3 length: 12 residues. V was shortened by 7 bases and J by 7 bases, with 12 bases between the two germline ends.

The genes are TRBV29-1 and TRBJ2-1; 9 bases fit TRBD2. CDR1 and CDR2 from the germline V gene are SQVTM and ANQGSEA. Unmatched junction bases numbered 10, after V lost 4 bases and J lost 9 bases. The CDR3 loop spans 14 amino acids. CDR3: CSVVSGIAGVEQFF. CDR3 nucleotide sequence: TGCAGCGTTGTTTCTGGAATAGCGGGAGTTGAGCAGTTCTTC.

This clone was seen just once. This chain uses TRBV5-6 with TRBJ2-2; D may be TRBD2 (5 bases). CDR1 and CDR2 from the germline V gene are SGHDT and YYEEEE. Trimming took off 4 bases at V and 2 bases at J, with 21 bases between the two ends. There are 18 residues in the CDR3. The CDR3 loop is CASSDILENPVNTGELFF. Here the CDR3 DNA reads TGTGCCAGCAGCGACATACTAGAGAACCCTGTAAACACCGGGGAGCTGTTTTTT.

This clone appeared once. The chain recombines TRBV2 with TRBJ2-2; 11 nucleotides align to TRBD2. V lost 7 bases, J lost 5 bases, and 6 bases stayed unmatched. The CDR3 totals 15 residues. Germline V gene lookup returns CDR1 SNHLY and CDR2 FYNNEI. The CDR3, as DNA: TGTGCCAGCAAAGGACTAGCGGGTCCGACCGGGGAGCTGTTTTTT. Translated, it gives CASKGLAGPTGELFF.

The genes are TRBV3-1 (or the pseudogene TRBV3-2) and TRBJ2-2, with 7 bases fitting TRBD1. CDR1 and CDR2 from the germline V gene are LGHDT and YNNKEL (reference sequence). CDR3 length equals 16 residues. Trimming cost V 4 bases and J 1 base; bases outside gene matches: 6. The CDR3 region is CASSPPRTGNTGELFF. The CDR3 DNA reads TGTGCCAGCAGCCCCCCCCGGACAGGGAACACCGGGGAGCTGTTTTTT.

This clone was seen more than once but under ten times. The chain recombines TRBV19 with TRBJ1-2; 7 nucleotides agree with TRBD1. Trimming removed 9 bases from V and 5 bases from J; junction bases left unmatched: 21. There are 17 residues in the CDR3. The V gene's germline CDR1 is LNHDA and CDR2 SQIVND (reference sequence). The CDR3 DNA reads TGTGCCAGCCAGAACAGGGGAAGCTTGAACGCCCCTTATGGCTACACCTTC. It is translated as CASQNRGSLNAPYGYTF.

V is TRBV2 and J is TRBJ2-1; TRBD1 matches at 10 bases. J was trimmed by 4 bases and V by 4 bases; bases with no gene match: 7. The CDR3 runs to 16 residues. CDR1 is SNHLY and CDR2 is FYNNEI in the germline V gene. This chain's CDR3 is CASSVQGQGLYNEQFF. For the CDR3, the DNA is TGTGCCAGCAGTGTTCAGGGACAGGGGTTATACAATGAGCAGTTCTTC.

This clone was observed a handful of times. V and J are TRBV2 and TRBJ1-2, with D maybe TRBD1 (5 bases). This CDR3 contains 19 residues. Germline V gene sequence: CDR1 SNHLY, CDR2 FYNNEI. The ends were cut back, 3 bases at V and 7 bases at J, with 30 bases in the middle. The CDR3 here is CASSEPRGPPIWRGGGYTF. CDR3 bases: TGTGCCAGCAGTGAGCCGCGGGGACCCCCTATCTGGCGCGGGGGTGGCTACACCTTC.

This clone has only a few counts. The chain carries TRBV2 and TRBJ1-4, with 10 bases lining up with TRBD1. This CDR3 region has 11 residues. The trim removed 4 bases at V and 17 bases at J, leaving 4 bases unmatched. Germline V lookup: CDR1 SNHLY, CDR2 FYNNEI. The CDR3 nucleotides read TGTGCCAGCAGTGCCGGGACAGGGGCCTTTTTT. As protein: CASSAGTGAFF. Full variable domain (rest looked up from reference TRBV2 and TRBJ1-4): EPEVTQTPSHQVTQMGQEVILRCVPISNHLYFYWYRQILGQKVEFLVSFYNNEISEKSEIFDDQFSVERPDGSNFTLKIRSTKLEDSAMYFCASSAGTGAFFGSGTQLSVL.

This chain connects TRBV27 to TRBJ2-2, with 7 bases lining up with TRBD2. CDR3 length: 17 amino acids. Trimming cost V 3 bases and J 5 bases; bases outside gene matches: 12. Germline V gene sequence: CDR1 MNHEY, CDR2 SMNVEV (reference sequence). The CDR3, as DNA: TGTGCCAGCAGTTTTATCATGAGGACTAGAGGAACCGGGGAGCTGTTTTTT. It codes for CASSFIMRTRGTGELFF.

This clone was recorded only once. The V and J genes are TRBV6-2 or TRBV6-3 and TRBJ2-1, with 8 bases identical to TRBD2. V dropped 3 bases and J dropped 7; count of bases not matched to a gene: 8. The CDR3 covers 15 residues. From germline, CDR1 is MNHEY and CDR2 SVGEGT. CDR3 in amino acids: CASSYLSGGRNEQFF. The DNA of the CDR3 is TGTGCCAGCAGTTATTTGTCGGGGGGGAGAAATGAGCAGTTCTTC.

The sample holds one count of this clone. The rearrangement joins TRBV18 to TRBJ2-1; 10 bases line up with TRBD2. The CDR3 spans 15 residues. The V gene's germline CDR1 is KGHSH and CDR2 LQKENI. V lost 4 bases, J lost 4 bases, and 4 bases stayed unmatched. The CDR3 DNA is TGTGCCAGCTCACTAACTAGCGGGGATTACAATGAGCAGTTCTTC. Translation gives CASSLTSGDYNEQFF.

The CDR3 DNA follows: TGTGCCAGCAGCCGAGGGACTAGCGGGAGAGGTGTGACAGATACGCAGTATTTT. This translates into CASSRGTSGRGVTDTQYF. This chain uses TRBV5-4 with TRBJ2-3, with 14 positions matching TRBD2. Per germline, CDR1 SGHNT and CDR2 YYREEE (reference sequence). The CDR3 is made up of 18 amino acids. Trimming removed 4 bases from V and 3 bases from J; junction bases left unmatched: 10.